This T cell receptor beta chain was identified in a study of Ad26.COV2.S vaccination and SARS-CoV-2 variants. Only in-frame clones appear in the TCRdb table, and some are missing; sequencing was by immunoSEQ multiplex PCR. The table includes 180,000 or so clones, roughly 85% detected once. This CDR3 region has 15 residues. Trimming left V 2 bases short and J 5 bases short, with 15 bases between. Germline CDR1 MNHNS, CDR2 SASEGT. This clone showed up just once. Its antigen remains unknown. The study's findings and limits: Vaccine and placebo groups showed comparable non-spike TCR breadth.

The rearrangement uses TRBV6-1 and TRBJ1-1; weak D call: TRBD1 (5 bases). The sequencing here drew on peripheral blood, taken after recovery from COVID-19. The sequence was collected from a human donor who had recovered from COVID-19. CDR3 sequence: CASSELWGERTEAFF. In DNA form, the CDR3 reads TGTGCCAGCAGTGAATTATGGGGGGAAAGGACTGAAGCTTTCTTT.